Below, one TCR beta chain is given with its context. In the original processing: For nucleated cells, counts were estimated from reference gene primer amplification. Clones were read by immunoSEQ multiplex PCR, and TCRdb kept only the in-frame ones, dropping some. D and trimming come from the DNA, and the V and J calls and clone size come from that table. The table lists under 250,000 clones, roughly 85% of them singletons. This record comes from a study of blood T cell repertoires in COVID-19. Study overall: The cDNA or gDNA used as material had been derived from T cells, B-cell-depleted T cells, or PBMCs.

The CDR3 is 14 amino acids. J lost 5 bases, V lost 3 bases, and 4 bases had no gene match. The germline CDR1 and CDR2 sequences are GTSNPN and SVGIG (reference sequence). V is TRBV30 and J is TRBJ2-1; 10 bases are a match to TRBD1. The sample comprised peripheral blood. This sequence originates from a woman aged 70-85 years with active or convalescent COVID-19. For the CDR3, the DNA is TGTGCCTGGAGCCGGGACAGGGGCCACAATGAGCAGTTCTTC. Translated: CAWSRDRGHNEQFF. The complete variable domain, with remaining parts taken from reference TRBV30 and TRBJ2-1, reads SQTIHQWPATLVQPVGSPLSLECTVEGTSNPNLYWYRQAAGRGLQLLFYSVGIGQISSEVPQNLSASRPQDRQFILSSKKLLLSDSGFYLCAWSRDRGHNEQFFGPGTRLTVL.